This entry concerns a single T cell receptor (beta chain). This record comes from a study of T-cell reconstitution after alpha-beta-depleted transplantation in children. The CDR3 runs 11 residues. The germline V and J ends were trimmed by 5 bases and 9 bases, with 7 bases remaining between them. Unique molecular identifiers tagged the TCRbeta library. Each CDR3 protein is one row after TCRdb ran MiXCR on the PCR reads. The sample yields under 150,000 distinct CDR3 sequences, about 9.6% seen once. This chain joins TRBV12-3 or TRBV12-4 and TRBJ2-2; D not certain. The sample consisted of PBMCs, mostly from graft donor cells, taken 180 days after TCRalphabeta/CD19-depleted stem cell transplant. This TCR derives from a girl under three years old who had a stem cell transplant for combined immunodeficiency, so the T cells may come from the graft donor. CDR3 protein: CASSLQWELFF. The DNA of the CDR3 is TGTGCCAGCAGTCTACAATGGGAGCTGTTTTTT.